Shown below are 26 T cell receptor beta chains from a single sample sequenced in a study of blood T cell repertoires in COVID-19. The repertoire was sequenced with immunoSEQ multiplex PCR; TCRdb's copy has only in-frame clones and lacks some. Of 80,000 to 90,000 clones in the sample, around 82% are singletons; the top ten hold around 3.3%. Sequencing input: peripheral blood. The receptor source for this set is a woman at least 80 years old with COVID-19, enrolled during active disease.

The CDR3: CASSETGGRTEAFF. The CDR3 DNA follows: TGTGCCAGCAGCGAGACGGGGGGACGGACTGAAGCTTTCTTT. The chain is built from TRBV4-2 and TRBJ1-1; weak D call: TRBD1 (5 bases). The ends were cut back, 5 bases at V and 5 bases at J, with 15 bases in the middle. The CDR3 spans 14 residues. Germline V gives CDR1 LGHNA, CDR2 YNFKEQ.

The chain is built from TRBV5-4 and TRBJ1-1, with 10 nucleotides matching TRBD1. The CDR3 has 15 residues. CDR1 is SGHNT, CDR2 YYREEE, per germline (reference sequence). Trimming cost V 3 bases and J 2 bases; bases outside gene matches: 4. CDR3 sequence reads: CASSYPTGGNTEAFF. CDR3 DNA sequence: TGTGCCAGCAGCTATCCGACAGGGGGCAACACTGAAGCTTTCTTT.

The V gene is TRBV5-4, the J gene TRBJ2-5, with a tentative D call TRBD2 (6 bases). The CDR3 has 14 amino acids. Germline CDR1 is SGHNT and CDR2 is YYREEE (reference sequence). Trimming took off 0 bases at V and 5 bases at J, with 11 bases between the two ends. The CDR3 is CASSLAGRGETQYF. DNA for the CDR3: TGTGCCAGCAGCTTGGCGGGCCGGGGGGAGACCCAGTACTTC.

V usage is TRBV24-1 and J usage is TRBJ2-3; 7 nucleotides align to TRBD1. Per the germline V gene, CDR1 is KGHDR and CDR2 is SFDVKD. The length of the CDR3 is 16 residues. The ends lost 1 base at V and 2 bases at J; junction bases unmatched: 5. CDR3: CATSDFTGDSTDTQYF. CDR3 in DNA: TGTGCCACCAGTGATTTCACAGGGGATTCCACAGATACGCAGTATTTT.

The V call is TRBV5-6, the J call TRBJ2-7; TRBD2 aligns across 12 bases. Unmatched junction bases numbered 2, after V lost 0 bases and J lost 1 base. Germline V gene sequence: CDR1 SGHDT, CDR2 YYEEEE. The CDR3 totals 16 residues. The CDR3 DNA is TGTGCCAGCAGCTTGGGGACTAGCGGGAATTCCTACGAGCAGTACTTC. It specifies CASSLGTSGNSYEQYF.

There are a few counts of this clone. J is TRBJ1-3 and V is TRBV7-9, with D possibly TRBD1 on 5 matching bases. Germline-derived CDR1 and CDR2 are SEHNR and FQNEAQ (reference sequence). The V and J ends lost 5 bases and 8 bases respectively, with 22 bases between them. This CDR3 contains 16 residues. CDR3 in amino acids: CASSTDSPRIGDTIYF. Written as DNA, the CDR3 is TGTGCCAGCAGCACCGACAGTCCTCGTATTGGGGACACCATATATTTT.

CDR3 protein: CASGLAGGLYNEQFF. CDR3 DNA: TGTGCCAGTGGACTAGCGGGAGGGCTTTACAATGAGCAGTTCTTC. The V gene is TRBV19, the J gene TRBJ2-1; 15 bases match TRBD2. With V trimmed by 8 bases and J by 4 bases, 3 bases remained unmatched. The CDR3 totals 15 residues. Germline-derived CDR1 and CDR2 are LNHDA and SQIVND (reference sequence).

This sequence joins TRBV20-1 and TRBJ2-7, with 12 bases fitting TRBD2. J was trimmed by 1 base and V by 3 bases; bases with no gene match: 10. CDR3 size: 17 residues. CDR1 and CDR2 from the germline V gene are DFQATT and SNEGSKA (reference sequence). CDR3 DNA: TGCAGTGCTAGTCGACTAGCGGGAGCATTAGTGTCCTACGAGCAGTACTTC. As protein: CSASRLAGALVSYEQYF.

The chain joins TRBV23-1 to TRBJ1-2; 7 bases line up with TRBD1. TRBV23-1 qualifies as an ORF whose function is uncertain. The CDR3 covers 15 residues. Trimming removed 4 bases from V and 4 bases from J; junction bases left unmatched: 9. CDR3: CASSRAKGAGYGYTF. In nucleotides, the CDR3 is TGCGCCAGCAGTCGGGCCAAGGGGGCAGGCTATGGCTACACCTTC.

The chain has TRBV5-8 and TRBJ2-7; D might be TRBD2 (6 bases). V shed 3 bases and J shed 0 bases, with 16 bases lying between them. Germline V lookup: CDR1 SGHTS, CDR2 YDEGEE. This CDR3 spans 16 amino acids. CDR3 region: CASSWGRGKGSYEQYF. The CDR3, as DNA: TGTGCCAGCAGCTGGGGTCGCGGGAAAGGCTCCTACGAGCAGTACTTC. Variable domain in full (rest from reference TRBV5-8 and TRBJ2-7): EAGVTQSPTHLIKTRGQQATLRCSPISGHTSVYWYQQALGLGLQFLLWYDEGEERNRGNFPPRFSGRQFPNYSSELNVNALELEDSALYLCASSWGRGKGSYEQYFGPGTRLTVT.

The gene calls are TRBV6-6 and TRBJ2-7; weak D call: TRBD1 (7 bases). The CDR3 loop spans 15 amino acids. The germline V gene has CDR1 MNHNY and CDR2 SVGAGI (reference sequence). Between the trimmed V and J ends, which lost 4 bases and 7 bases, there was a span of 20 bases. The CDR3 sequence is CASSSNRGGPSEQYF. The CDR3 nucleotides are TGTGCCAGCAGTTCTAACAGGGGAGGACCGTCGGAGCAGTACTTC.

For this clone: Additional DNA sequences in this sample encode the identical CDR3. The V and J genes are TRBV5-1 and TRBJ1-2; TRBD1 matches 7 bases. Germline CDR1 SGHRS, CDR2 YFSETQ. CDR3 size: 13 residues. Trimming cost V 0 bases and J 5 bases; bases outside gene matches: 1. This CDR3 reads CASSLEQGYGYTF. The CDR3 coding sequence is TGCGCCAGCAGCTTGGAACAGGGGTATGGCTACACCTTC.

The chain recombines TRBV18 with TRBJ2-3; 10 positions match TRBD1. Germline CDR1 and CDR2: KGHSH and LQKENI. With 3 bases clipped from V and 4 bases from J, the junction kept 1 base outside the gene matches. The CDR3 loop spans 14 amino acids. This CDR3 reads CASSPGTGADTQYF. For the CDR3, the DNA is TGTGCCAGCTCACCGGGGACAGGGGCAGATACGCAGTATTTT.

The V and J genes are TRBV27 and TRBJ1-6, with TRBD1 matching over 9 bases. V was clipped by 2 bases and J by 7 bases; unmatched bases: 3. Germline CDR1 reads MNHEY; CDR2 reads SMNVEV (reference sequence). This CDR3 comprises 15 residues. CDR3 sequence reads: CASSLTTGGNSPLHF. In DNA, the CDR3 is TGTGCCAGCAGTTTAACGACAGGGGGAAATTCACCCCTCCACTTT.

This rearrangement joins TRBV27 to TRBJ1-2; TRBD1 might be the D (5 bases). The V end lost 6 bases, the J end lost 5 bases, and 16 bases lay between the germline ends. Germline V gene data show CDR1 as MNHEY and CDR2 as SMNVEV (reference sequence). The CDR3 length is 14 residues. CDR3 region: CASSNRDWTYGYTF. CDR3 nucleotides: TGTGCCAGCAGCAACCGGGACTGGACGTATGGCTACACCTTC.

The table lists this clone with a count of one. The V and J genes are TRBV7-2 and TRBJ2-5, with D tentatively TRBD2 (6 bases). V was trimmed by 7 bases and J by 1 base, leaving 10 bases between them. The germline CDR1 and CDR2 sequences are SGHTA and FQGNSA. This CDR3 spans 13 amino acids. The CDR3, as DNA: TGTGCCAGCACCAAGCGGGTCCAAGAGACCCAGTACTTC. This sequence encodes CASTKRVQETQYF.

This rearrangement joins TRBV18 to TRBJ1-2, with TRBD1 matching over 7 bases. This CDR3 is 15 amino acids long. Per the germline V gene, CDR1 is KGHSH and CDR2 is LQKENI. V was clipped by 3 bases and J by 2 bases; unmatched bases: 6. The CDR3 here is CASSPETGWNYGYTF. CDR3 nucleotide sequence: TGTGCCAGCTCACCTGAGACAGGGTGGAACTATGGCTACACCTTC.

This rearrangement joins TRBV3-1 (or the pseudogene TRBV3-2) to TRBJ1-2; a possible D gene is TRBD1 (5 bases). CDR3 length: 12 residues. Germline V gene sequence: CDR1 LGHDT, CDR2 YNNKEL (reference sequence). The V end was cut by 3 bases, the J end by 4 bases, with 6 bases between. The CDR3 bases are TGTGCCAGCAGCCAGGGGGGCTATGGCTACACCTTC. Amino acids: CASSQGGYGYTF.

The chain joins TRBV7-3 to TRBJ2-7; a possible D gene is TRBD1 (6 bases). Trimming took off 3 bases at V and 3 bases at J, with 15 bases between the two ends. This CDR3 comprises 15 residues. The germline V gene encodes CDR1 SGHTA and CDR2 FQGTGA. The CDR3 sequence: CASSFSGGPGYEQYF. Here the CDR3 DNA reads TGTGCCAGCAGCTTCTCTGGGGGCCCCGGCTACGAGCAGTACTTC.

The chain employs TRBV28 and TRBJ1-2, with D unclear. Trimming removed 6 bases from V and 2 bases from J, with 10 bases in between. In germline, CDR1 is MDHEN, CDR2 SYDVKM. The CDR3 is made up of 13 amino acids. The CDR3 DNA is TGTGCCAGCAGAAACACACAGAACTATGGCTACACCTTC. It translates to CASRNTQNYGYTF.

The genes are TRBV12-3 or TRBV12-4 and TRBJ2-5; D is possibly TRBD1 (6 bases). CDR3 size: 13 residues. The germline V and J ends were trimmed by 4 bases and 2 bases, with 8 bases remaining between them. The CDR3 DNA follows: TGTGCCAGCAGTTCGGACAGTCAAGAGACCCAGTACTTC. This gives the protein CASSSDSQETQYF.

The CDR3 nucleotides read TGCGCCAGCAGCTGGGACAGTAACACCGGGGAGCTGTTTTTT. Its protein is CASSWDSNTGELFF. J is TRBJ2-2 and V is TRBV5-1; 7 bases agree with TRBD1. Germline CDR1 and CDR2: SGHRS and YFSETQ. This CDR3 has 14 amino acids. V shed 3 bases and J 2 bases; nucleotides not matched to a gene: 1.

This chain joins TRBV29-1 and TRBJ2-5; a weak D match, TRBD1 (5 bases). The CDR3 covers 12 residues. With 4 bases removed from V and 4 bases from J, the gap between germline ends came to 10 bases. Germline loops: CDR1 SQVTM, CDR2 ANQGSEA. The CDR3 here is CSVVQGPETQYF. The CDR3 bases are TGCAGCGTTGTGCAGGGTCCAGAGACCCAGTACTTC.

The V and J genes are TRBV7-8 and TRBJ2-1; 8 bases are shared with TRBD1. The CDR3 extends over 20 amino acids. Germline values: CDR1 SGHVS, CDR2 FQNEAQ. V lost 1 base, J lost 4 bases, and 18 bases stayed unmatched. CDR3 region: CASSLVDSGQGARVYNEQFF. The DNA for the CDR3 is TGTGCCAGCAGCTTAGTCGATTCCGGTCAGGGGGCGAGGGTATACAATGAGCAGTTCTTC.

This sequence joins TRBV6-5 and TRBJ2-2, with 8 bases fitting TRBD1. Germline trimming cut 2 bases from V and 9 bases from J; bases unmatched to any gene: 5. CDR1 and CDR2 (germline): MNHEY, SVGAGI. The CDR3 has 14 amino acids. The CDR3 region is CASSYTQGARELFF. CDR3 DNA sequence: TGTGCCAGCAGTTACACCCAGGGGGCGCGGGAGCTGTTTTTT.

DNA for the CDR3: TGTGCCAGCAGCTTGCCGGGACAGGGTAGTGAAGCTTTCTTT. Its translation is CASSLPGQGSEAFF. This sequence joins TRBV5-6 and TRBJ1-1, with TRBD1 matching 9 bases. J gave up 7 bases and V 1 base, and 5 bases lay outside the gene matches. Germline V gene data show CDR1 as SGHDT and CDR2 as YYEEEE. The CDR3 has 14 amino acids.